The rows below give T cell receptor beta chains drawn from one sample of a study of blood T cell repertoires in COVID-19. TCRdb's table, derived via immunoSEQ multiplex PCR, lists solely in-frame clones and lacks some. The sample has 50,000 or so clones; roughly 83% are singletons. Sequenced: peripheral blood. Receptor source: an older man with acute or convalescent COVID-19. Each CDR3 is given with its conserved first and last residue. Each record gives: J gene, V gene, D gene, clone size, CDR3 protein, CDR3 DNA. A D gene is named only where the DNA matches it firmly. Some rows have no size entry. The others give once, few or many, or a class for an expanded clone.

J gene: TRBJ2-1
V gene: TRBV9
D gene: -
clone size: -
CDR3 protein: CASSVAGAIGNEQFF
CDR3 DNA: TGTGCCAGCAGCGTGGCAGGGGCGATTGGAAATGAGCAGTTCTTC

J gene: TRBJ1-1
V gene: TRBV7-2
D gene: -
clone size: -
CDR3 protein: CASSFQADTEAFF
CDR3 DNA: TGTGCCAGCAGCTTCCAGGCCGACACTGAAGCTTTCTTT

J gene: TRBJ1-2
V gene: TRBV4-2
D gene: -
clone size: -
CDR3 protein: CASSQGQDHGGYTF
CDR3 DNA: TGTGCCAGCAGCCAAGGCCAGGATCACGGTGGCTACACCTTC

J gene: TRBJ1-2
V gene: TRBV6-5
D gene: -
clone size: -
CDR3 protein: CATSRPVVYGYTF
CDR3 DNA: TGTGCCACCTCGCGGCCGGTGGTCTATGGCTACACCTTC

J gene: TRBJ1-2
V gene: TRBV6-5
D gene: TRBD1
clone size: -
CDR3 protein: CASTDAGGGYGYTF
CDR3 DNA: TGTGCCAGCACCGACGCAGGGGGAGGCTATGGCTACACCTTC

J gene: TRBJ1-2
V gene: TRBV30
D gene: -
clone size: -
CDR3 protein: CAWSLETHYNGYTF
CDR3 DNA: TGTGCCTGGAGTTTGGAGACCCACTACAATGGCTACACCTTC

J gene: TRBJ2-7
V gene: TRBV18
D gene: -
clone size: medium-sized
CDR3 protein: CASSQGGDEQYF
CDR3 DNA: TGTGCCAGCTCACAAGGCGGAGACGAGCAGTACTTC

J gene: TRBJ2-1
V gene: TRBV4-3
D gene: TRBD2
clone size: -
CDR3 protein: CASSQVVGQAGEVFF
CDR3 DNA: TGCGCCAGCAGCCAAGTAGTCGGCCAAGCGGGGGAGGTGTTCTTC

J gene: TRBJ2-1
V gene: TRBV19
D gene: -
clone size: -
CDR3 protein: CASSTQGFYEQFF
CDR3 DNA: TGTGCCAGTAGTACACAGGGTTTCTATGAGCAGTTCTTC

J gene: TRBJ2-3
V gene: TRBV3-1/TRBV3-2
D gene: -
clone size: -
CDR3 protein: CASSPLQGLTDTQYF
CDR3 DNA: TGTGCCAGCAGCCCGCTTCAGGGGCTTACAGATACGCAGTATTTT

J gene: TRBJ1-2
V gene: TRBV27
D gene: TRBD1
clone size: -
CDR3 protein: CASSSWDRVKDGYTF
CDR3 DNA: TGTGCCAGCAGTTCATGGGACAGGGTAAAAGATGGCTACACCTTC

J gene: TRBJ2-1
V gene: TRBV5-1
D gene: TRBD2
clone size: -
CDR3 protein: CASSFGREGEQFF
CDR3 DNA: TGCGCCAGCAGCTTCGGGCGGGAGGGGGAGCAGTTCTTC

J gene: TRBJ1-1
V gene: TRBV30
D gene: TRBD1
clone size: -
CDR3 protein: CAWADRANTEAFF
CDR3 DNA: TGTGCCTGGGCCGACAGGGCGAACACTGAAGCTTTCTTT

J gene: TRBJ2-1
V gene: TRBV28
D gene: TRBD1
clone size: -
CDR3 protein: CASRAGTGAYGEQFF
CDR3 DNA: TGTGCCAGCAGGGCCGGGACAGGCGCATATGGTGAGCAGTTCTTC

J gene: TRBJ2-3
V gene: TRBV10-1
D gene: -
clone size: few
CDR3 protein: CASSEVRGYTDTQYF
CDR3 DNA: TGCGCCAGCAGTGAGGTACGGGGATACACAGATACGCAGTATTTT

J gene: TRBJ1-1
V gene: TRBV5-1
D gene: TRBD1
clone size: once
CDR3 protein: CASSSPGQGYEAFF
CDR3 DNA: TGCGCCAGCAGCTCCCCGGGACAGGGGTATGAAGCTTTCTTT

J gene: TRBJ2-1
V gene: TRBV19
D gene: TRBD2
clone size: -
CDR3 protein: CASSNLAGGFGAEQFF
CDR3 DNA: TGTGCCAGTAGTAACCTAGCGGGGGGGTTCGGAGCGGAGCAGTTCTTC

J gene: TRBJ2-1
V gene: TRBV13
D gene: -
clone size: -
CDR3 protein: CASSLHQNEQFF
CDR3 DNA: TGTGCCAGCAGCTTACATCAGAATGAGCAGTTCTTC

J gene: TRBJ2-1
V gene: TRBV11-1
D gene: TRBD1
clone size: -
CDR3 protein: CASRDYGGTAYNEQFF
CDR3 DNA: TGTGCCAGCAGGGATTATGGTGGGACAGCCTACAATGAGCAGTTCTTC

J gene: TRBJ2-4
V gene: TRBV6-6
D gene: -
clone size: few
CDR3 protein: CASSYGLAKNIQYF
CDR3 DNA: TGTGCCAGCAGTTACGGACTAGCCAAAAACATTCAGTACTTC

J gene: TRBJ1-3
V gene: TRBV11-2
D gene: TRBD1
clone size: -
CDR3 protein: CATQGVRSGNTIYF
CDR3 DNA: TGTGCCACCCAGGGGGTACGCTCTGGAAACACCATATATTTT

J gene: TRBJ2-5
V gene: TRBV5-1
D gene: TRBD2
clone size: -
CDR3 protein: CASSFSGGQETQYF
CDR3 DNA: TGCGCCAGCAGCTTTAGCGGGGGACAAGAGACCCAGTACTTC

J gene: TRBJ2-1
V gene: TRBV6-2/TRBV6-3
D gene: TRBD1
clone size: -
CDR3 protein: CASSHQGAEEQFF
CDR3 DNA: TGTGCCAGCAGTCATCAGGGGGCTGAGGAGCAGTTCTTC

J gene: TRBJ2-5
V gene: TRBV2
D gene: TRBD1
clone size: -
CDR3 protein: CASNPGQGMKGKETQYF
CDR3 DNA: TGTGCCAGCAATCCGGGACAGGGTATGAAAGGAAAAGAGACCCAGTACTTC

J gene: TRBJ1-1
V gene: TRBV10-3
D gene: -
clone size: -
CDR3 protein: CAISESIGTEAFF
CDR3 DNA: TGTGCCATCAGTGAGTCGATCGGGACTGAAGCTTTCTTT

J gene: TRBJ1-2
V gene: TRBV4-1
D gene: TRBD1
clone size: -
CDR3 protein: CASSQQGARGYTF
CDR3 DNA: TGCGCCAGCAGCCAACAGGGGGCGAGGGGCTACACCTTC

J gene: TRBJ2-7
V gene: TRBV28
D gene: TRBD2
clone size: -
CDR3 protein: CASRTSGSRYEQYF
CDR3 DNA: TGTGCCAGCAGGACTAGCGGGAGTAGGTACGAGCAGTACTTC

J gene: TRBJ1-2
V gene: TRBV11-2
D gene: -
clone size: -
CDR3 protein: CASSFVREAVDGYTF
CDR3 DNA: TGTGCCAGCAGCTTTGTAAGGGAAGCGGTGGACGGCTACACCTTC

J gene: TRBJ2-7
V gene: TRBV6-2/TRBV6-3
D gene: -
clone size: -
CDR3 protein: CASSYSSAGVPNEQYF
CDR3 DNA: TGTGCCAGCAGTTACTCCTCGGCAGGGGTCCCTAACGAGCAGTACTTC

J gene: TRBJ1-6
V gene: TRBV2
D gene: -
clone size: once
CDR3 protein: CASSSGNSPLHF
CDR3 DNA: TGTGCCAGCAGCTCGGGGAATTCACCCCTCCACTTT

J gene: TRBJ2-5
V gene: TRBV13
D gene: -
clone size: -
CDR3 protein: CASSLGLRLAEETQYF
CDR3 DNA: TGTGCCAGCAGCTTAGGCCTAAGGCTAGCAGAAGAGACCCAGTACTTC

J gene: TRBJ1-5
V gene: TRBV28
D gene: TRBD1
clone size: -
CDR3 protein: CASSADRGHQPQHF
CDR3 DNA: TGTGCCAGCAGTGCCGACAGGGGTCATCAGCCCCAGCATTTT

J gene: TRBJ1-5
V gene: TRBV5-6
D gene: -
clone size: -
CDR3 protein: CASSIGGINQPQHF
CDR3 DNA: TGTGCCAGCAGCATAGGGGGTATCAATCAGCCCCAGCATTTT

J gene: TRBJ2-1
V gene: TRBV3-1/TRBV3-2
D gene: TRBD2
clone size: -
CDR3 protein: CASSQEWVGGPGEQFF
CDR3 DNA: TGTGCCAGCAGCCAAGAATGGGTGGGAGGGCCAGGTGAGCAGTTCTTC

J gene: TRBJ1-2
V gene: TRBV5-4
D gene: -
clone size: -
CDR3 protein: CASSRQDYGYTF
CDR3 DNA: TGTGCCAGCAGCCGACAGGACTATGGCTACACCTTC

J gene: TRBJ1-1
V gene: TRBV29-1
D gene: -
clone size: -
CDR3 protein: CSVQYEGVVEAFF
CDR3 DNA: TGCAGCGTTCAGTATGAGGGGGTCGTTGAAGCTTTCTTT

J gene: TRBJ2-7
V gene: TRBV6-1
D gene: TRBD2
clone size: -
CDR3 protein: CASSAPWRGNPYEQYF
CDR3 DNA: TGTGCCAGCAGTGCCCCGTGGCGGGGGAACCCCTACGAGCAGTACTTC

J gene: TRBJ1-4
V gene: TRBV28
D gene: TRBD1
clone size: -
CDR3 protein: CASSYSTGGGEKLFF
CDR3 DNA: TGTGCCAGCAGTTACTCGACAGGGGGAGGGGAAAAACTGTTTTTT

J gene: TRBJ2-1
V gene: TRBV5-4
D gene: -
clone size: -
CDR3 protein: CASSLGGREVQFF
CDR3 DNA: TGTGCCAGCAGCTTGGGTGGACGGGAAGTGCAGTTCTTC

J gene: TRBJ1-4
V gene: TRBV3-1/TRBV3-2
D gene: TRBD1
clone size: once
CDR3 protein: CASSQPGQDNEKLFF
CDR3 DNA: TGTGCCAGCAGCCAACCCGGACAGGATAATGAAAAACTGTTTTTT

J gene: TRBJ1-2
V gene: TRBV4-2
D gene: TRBD1
clone size: -
CDR3 protein: CASSQNTGGTEGYTF
CDR3 DNA: TGTGCCAGCAGCCAGAACACAGGGGGCACGGAAGGCTACACCTTC

J gene: TRBJ1-1
V gene: TRBV12-3/TRBV12-4
D gene: TRBD1
clone size: -
CDR3 protein: CASRTGVEAFF
CDR3 DNA: TGTGCCAGCAGGACAGGGGTTGAAGCTTTCTTT

J gene: TRBJ2-7
V gene: TRBV27
D gene: TRBD2
clone size: -
CDR3 protein: CASSFLAGGRGNEQYF
CDR3 DNA: TGTGCCAGCAGTTTCCTAGCGGGAGGCCGTGGGAACGAGCAGTACTTC

J gene: TRBJ1-2
V gene: TRBV9
D gene: -
clone size: -
CDR3 protein: CASSVATRQVFGYTF
CDR3 DNA: TGTGCCAGCAGCGTAGCTACGCGACAGGTCTTTGGCTACACCTTC

J gene: TRBJ1-1
V gene: TRBV6-5
D gene: TRBD1
clone size: -
CDR3 protein: CASRSIQGMNTEAFF
CDR3 DNA: TGTGCCAGCAGAAGTATACAGGGGATGAACACTGAAGCTTTCTTT

J gene: TRBJ1-4
V gene: TRBV5-4
D gene: TRBD1
clone size: -
CDR3 protein: CASSGRTGGLEKLFF
CDR3 DNA: TGTGCCAGCAGCGGTAGGACAGGGGGTCTTGAAAAACTGTTTTTT

J gene: TRBJ2-3
V gene: TRBV12-3/TRBV12-4
D gene: -
clone size: -
CDR3 protein: CASSFLSEDTQYF
CDR3 DNA: TGTGCCAGCAGTTTTTTATCGGAGGATACGCAGTATTTT

J gene: TRBJ2-7
V gene: TRBV5-1
D gene: TRBD2
clone size: -
CDR3 protein: CASSFSGGSSYEQYF
CDR3 DNA: TGCGCCAGCAGCTTCAGCGGGGGGAGCTCCTACGAGCAGTACTTC